The text below deals with one T cell receptor beta chain. The specificity of this receptor is unknown. No base-level quality is on record; no much larger clone is a single base apart. The data are from a study of T cell responses to AZD1222 COVID-19 vaccine (dated by TCRdb to 2020 to 2022). The study in broad terms: Because spike-specific TCR depth and breadth did not differ between the two schedules, AZD1222 recipients who got a second dose at roughly 4 weeks were pooled with those who got a second dose at roughly 12 weeks. TCR sequencing was performed for 230 to 250 trial participants, of whom roughly 200 were given two doses of AZD1222 and some 26 were given two doses of MenACWY control vaccine. Trial participants were enrolled by age into subgroups of 18-55, 56-69 and 70-plus years, and around 150, 28 and 57 TCR-sequenced participants, respectively, were included in these subgroups. Study-wide findings and limitations: Because no day 14 peak-response samples were available, the repertoires could be characterized only after the peak T cell response. Conclusions about previously exposed vaccinees are limited because only a handful of AZD1222 recipients were SARS-CoV-2 seropositive at baseline. Participants were mostly white British and included more females than males, and it was suggested by the authors that clonal diversity may have been underestimated. Vaccine-associated CD4 TCRs spanned the whole spike protein, with dominant responses in regions 160-218 and 743-854. The 56-69-year group was small, and its depth increase did not reach significance, likely because of low power. A significant rise in spike-specific TCR breadth and depth was observed after two AZD1222 doses relative to day 0 and relative to MenACWY recipients. Reportedly, almost half of the unique spike-specific TCRs recognized epitopes lying outside the regions that are mutated in the B.1.351 and B.1.1.7 variants.

The germline V gene gives CDR1 as SGHVS and CDR2 as FQNEAQ. Reading from cysteine to phenylalanine, the CDR3 counts 14 amino acids. This entry keeps only the CDR3 DNA: 42 bases, framed from base 1. V gives up 1 base and J gives up 9 bases, and the segment between their germline ends measures 10 bases. Reading the label with the study, this specimen's time point is: baseline before first vaccination. Samples from vaccinated people were obtained from the UK trials COV001 and COV002, which included a single-blind randomized controlled phase 2/3 trial of AZD1222 (ChAdOx1 nCoV-19) in healthy adults. For TCRbeta chain sequencing, PBMC samples from trial participants were taken at day 0 and at day 28 after the second dose. The CDR3 regions of human TCRbeta chains were analyzed by immunosequencing. The authors' pipeline ran thus. TCRs in the repertoires were matched against a reference library of SARS-CoV-2-specific TCRs that had been generated with the MIRA antigen-specificity platform. Breadth meant the fraction of unique TCRs that were SARS-CoV-2-associated, whereas depth meant the fraction of total T cells that were SARS-CoV-2-associated. Using the MIRA data, each spike-specific TCR was assigned both to the spike region to which the TCR was reactive and to a CD4 or CD8 class. Log10-transformed breadth and depth values were compared by one-way ANOVA with Sidak's multiple comparisons tests. TCRdb obtained this table from immuneACCESS and retained in-frame rearrangements with V and J assigned. These tables miss some clones; where compared with another copy, unresolved V genes account for less than half of the shortfall, and the remainder is unexplained. V and J calls and clone size come straight from that table; D and trimming were deduced from the DNA. The sample yields 45,000 to 60,000 clones; 89% were counted once. Under 2% of the sample is held by the ten biggest clonotypes.

The chain links TRBV7-8 with TRBJ1-6; the D gene is unclear. Sequencing used peripheral blood, obtained on day 0 of AZD1222 vaccination. This clonotype originated in an adult in good health. The DNA is TGTGCCAGCAGCTTAGAATACGGCTCTTCACCCCTCCACTTT. It is translated as CASSLEYGSSPLHF.